This T cell receptor beta chain was retrieved from a study of shared clonotypes between healthy human individuals. With 4 bases removed from V and 1 base from J, the gap between germline ends came to 8 bases. The V gene's germline CDR1 is SGHKS and CDR2 YYEKEE (reference sequence). This CDR3 has 13 amino acids. Findings of the study overall: Sharing across a handful of donors was seen in 4.5% to 5.5% of naive CD4 clonotypes.

This clone was observed a single time. Its target is not known. Using immunoSEQ multiplex PCR, the repertoire was profiled, and TCRdb retains in-frame clones only, with some absent. The sample shows roughly 220,000 clones, about 65% of them seen only once. This clonotype originated in a man aged 25-45 years in good health. Source material: memory CD4+ T cells sorted from blood. Subset given: CD45RA-negative fraction. The genes are TRBV5-5 and TRBJ2-5; perhaps TRBD1 as D (6 bases). CDR3 protein: CASSTDSQETQYF. CDR3 in DNA: TGTGCCAGCAGCACGGACAGCCAAGAGACCCAGTACTTC.